This TCR beta chain was obtained from a study of cytomegalovirus exposure and HLA in healthy donors. V lost 7 bases and J 4 bases, leaving 13 bases between the germline ends. The CDR3 spans 13 residues. CDR1 and CDR2 (germline): MNHEY, SMNVEV (reference sequence). The PCR had 60 Vbeta and 13 Jbeta primers. Some clones are missing from TCRdb's copy, which holds only in-frame ones; the method was immunoSEQ multiplex PCR. The table shows 80,000 to 100,000 clones, with 65% to 85% occurring only once. The origin of this receptor is a man aged 35 to 55 in good health and CMV-seropositive. V and J are TRBV27 and TRBJ2-5; no reliable D call. Sequencing was done on a sample of PBMCs. The CDR3 sequence: CASTLFYGETQYF. CDR3 nucleotide sequence: TGTGCCAGCACCTTATTCTATGGAGAGACCCAGTACTTC.